This T cell receptor beta chain was obtained from a study of blood T cell repertoires in COVID-19. In the source study's methods: Reference gene primer amplification gave estimated nucleated cell counts. Generated by immunoSEQ multiplex PCR, the TCRdb table keeps only in-frame clones and is missing some. V and J calls and clone size are those listed in that table; D and trimming were worked out from the DNA. The data show about 230,000 clones, around 86% seen once. Seattle researchers signed up patients amid active infection and tracked them longitudinally. V shed 5 bases, J shed 8 bases, and the junction held 7 bases outside the gene matches. The CDR3 is 15 amino acids. Per germline, CDR1 SGHVS and CDR2 FNYEAQ.

The chain has TRBV7-6 and TRBJ2-1, with TRBD2 matching over 12 bases. The source material was peripheral blood. The receptor was derived from a man over 45 with COVID-19, enrolled during active disease. The CDR3 here is CASSPLAGGRHEQFF. CDR3 sequence (DNA): TGTGCCAGCAGCCCCCTAGCGGGAGGGCGGCATGAGCAGTTCTTC.